This TCR beta chain originates from a study of tumor-infiltrating lymphocytes in primary liver carcinoma (dated by TCRdb to 2016 to 2017). Regarding the study in general: Between November 2015 and March 2016, five patients in China with histopathologically diagnosed primary liver carcinoma had their tumors surgically resected. Repertoires from technical replicates were highly reproducible, with mean shared-clone rates approximately 0.88 and correlation coefficients above 0.95. Of the five patients (three men and two women, aged 30 to 69 years), four had hepatocellular carcinoma and one had combined HCC and intrahepatic cholangiocarcinoma. Tumors of the five patients were stage T1-T3 N0M0 with maximum diameters of about 4.2 to 10 cm. Roughly 3.5 to 7.5 million productive TCRbeta reads were obtained per sample, and no significant difference in read depth was found between tissue types. A total of 35 or so specimens from 5 patients went through TCRbeta repertoire sequencing, namely 25 tumor regions, 5 adjacent noncancerous liver tissues and 5 peripheral blood samples. TCRbeta repertoire sequencing, expression microarrays and whole-exome sequencing were combined in the study across five regions of each liver tumor, with adjacent normal tissue and blood also included.

The junction shows trimming of 2 bases on V and 3 bases on J, and the gene matches do not reach 10 bases of it. The germline V gene encodes CDR1 SEHNR and CDR2 FQNEAQ (reference sequence). CDR3 length: 17 amino acids, cysteine to phenylalanine. Solely the CDR3 DNA is kept, with 51 bases framed from the first base. Starting from about 500 ng total RNA, TCRbeta-specific cDNA was produced by reverse transcription with a constant-region primer and ProtoScript II reverse transcriptase. The TCRbeta libraries were prepared through three rounds of nested multiplex PCR following a slightly modified ARM-PCR procedure. Each of the first two PCR rounds ran for nine to ten cycles and used multiplex TRBV1-TRBV30 forward primers together with a Cbeta reverse primer. Sample barcodes and Illumina adapters were attached in a final 25-cycle PCR using Deep VentR polymerase. Amplicons of 200-500 bp were gel-purified with a QIAquick gel extraction kit before sequencing. TCRbeta amplicons were sequenced on an Illumina HiSeq 2500 with 250-bp paired-end reads. On the study's bioinformatics: Quality trimming of reads was performed with Trimmomatic v0.33, and paired reads were merged with FLASH v1.2.11 so that full CDR3 sequences could be recovered. V, D and J germline segments were assigned to the rearranged TCRbeta sequences by MiGEC v1.2.1b. Clonotype statistics, along with Shannon-Wiener diversity indices, were calculated using VDJtools v1.0.0. Except for diversity analysis, only the 250 most abundant clonotypes of each sample were used in subsequent analyses to reduce sampling bias. Clones were called with MiXCR by TCRdb after fastp trimmed the public reads at Q25, and only in-frame beta chains were retained. Each entry is one CDR3 protein sequence, shown with its most common DNA and genes. It is TCRdb's table, rather than the study itself, that gives the V and J calls and clone size. The sample data list just over 300,000 distinct CDR3 sequences, and 58% of these were observed just once. About 18% of the sample comes from the top ten.

This clonotype was detected once. The antigen it binds to is not known. The record has no base qualities; no much larger clone is one base away. Just one read gives weak support. TRIzol reagent was used to extract blood RNA from unsorted whole blood, while the DNeasy Blood & Tissue kit provided the germline DNA. Chronic HBV infection was present in the patients, and the patients were treatment-naive at sampling. Before surgery, roughly 4 milliliters of peripheral blood were drawn into K2EDTA tubes. Broad study findings and their caveats: With just five patients in the study, the authors point out that the findings should be validated in a larger study. Only the TCR beta chain was sequenced, so true repertoire diversity is likely underestimated because unpaired alpha chains were not captured. Repertoire overlap was found to be higher between tumor regions (mean around 35%) than between tumor-adjacent (17%) or tumor-blood (about 15%) pairs, consistent with antigen-driven expansion. A significantly larger repertoire fraction was made up by the top 250 clones in tumors than in blood (p = 0.039). Comparison of CD4+ and CD8+ T cell repertoires was precluded by the use of bulk unsorted samples.

The TCR comes from a woman aged 25 to 39 with primary liver carcinoma and hepatitis B virus infection. The chain is made from TRBV7-9 and TRBJ2-3, with 8 middle bases fitting TRBD2. The sequenced material came from peripheral blood. The DNA reads as follows: TGTGCCAGCAGCTTACCCCAGGCGGGGGGCAGTACAGATACGCAGTATTTT. Translated, it reads CASSLPQAGGSTDTQYF.